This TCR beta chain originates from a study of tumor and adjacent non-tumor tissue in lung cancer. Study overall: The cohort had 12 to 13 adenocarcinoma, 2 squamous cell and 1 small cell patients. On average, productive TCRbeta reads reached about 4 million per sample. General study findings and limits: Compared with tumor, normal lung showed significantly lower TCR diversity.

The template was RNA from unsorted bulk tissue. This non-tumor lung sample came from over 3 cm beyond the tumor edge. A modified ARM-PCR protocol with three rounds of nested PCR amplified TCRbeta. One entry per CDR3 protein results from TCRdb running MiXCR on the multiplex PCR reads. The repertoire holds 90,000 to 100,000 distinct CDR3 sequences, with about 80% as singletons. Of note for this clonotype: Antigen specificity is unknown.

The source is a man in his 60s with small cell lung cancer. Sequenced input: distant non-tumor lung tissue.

CDR3 in amino acids: CASSPPGTSNAQYF. The CDR3 DNA sequence: TGTGCCAGCAGCCCTCCGGGGACTAGTAATGCCCAGTACTTC. The gene calls are TRBV14 and TRBJ2-5; 8 nucleotides align to TRBD2. The CDR3 contains 14 residues. In germline, CDR1 is SGHDN, CDR2 FVKESK. V lost 4 bases and J lost 9; bases outside the gene matches: 10.